The 12 T cell receptor beta chains in this list originate from one sample, sequenced in a study of human T cells and chemical hapten exposure. As to time point: patch test 2, 6 weeks after DPC sensitization. Specified treatment: therapeutic diphenylcyclopropenone sensitization with weekly scalp DPC. TCRdb re-analysed the RACE reads in MiXCR, keeping a single row per CDR3 protein. The data hold roughly 52,000 distinct CDR3 sequences, with about 10% observed a single time. The specimen was whole blood, collected in connection with sensitization to the hapten diphenylcyclopropenone (DPC). These receptors were obtained from a woman aged 50 to 60 with alopecia areata. Some clones in this sample may be carry-over from other donors' samples.

Worth noting for this clonotype: This sequence may be a read error, since a much larger clone differs from it by one base. V usage is TRBV10-2 and J usage is TRBJ2-3; D remains ambiguous. CDR3 length: 13 residues. Germline CDR1 and CDR2: WSHSY and SAAADI. Trimming pared 3 bases from V and 8 bases from J, leaving 12 bases between. The CDR3 sequence: CASSEQRGGTQYF. DNA for the CDR3: TGCGCCAGCAGTGAACAGCGAGGCGGTACGCAGTATTTT.

The chain has TRBV18 and TRBJ2-7; TRBD1 agrees at 7 bases. J gave up 2 bases and V 0 bases, and 13 bases lay outside the gene matches. CDR1 KGHSH and CDR2 LQKENI come from the germline V gene. There are 18 residues in the CDR3. The CDR3 reads CASSPPAPREQGTYEQYF. CDR3 nucleotide sequence: TGTGCCAGCTCACCACCCGCCCCAAGGGAACAGGGGACCTACGAGCAGTACTTC.

V and J are TRBV7-2 and TRBJ2-3; the D is unclear. The CDR3 length is 15 residues. The ends were cut back, 1 base at V and 5 bases at J, with 13 bases in the middle. Germline V CDR1 and CDR2: SGHTA, FQGNSA. The CDR3 nucleotides are TGTGCCAGCAGCTTAGGAGGTCTAGGAAGAGATACGCAGTATTTT. It yields the protein CASSLGGLGRDTQYF. The full variable domain, with the rest looked up from reference TRBV7-2 and TRBJ2-3, is GAGVSQSPSNKVTEKGKDVELRCDPISGHTALYWYRQSLGQGLEFLIYFQGNSAPDKSGLPSDRFSAERTGGSVSTLTIQRTQQEDSAVYLCASSLGGLGRDTQYFGPGTRLTVL.

The table lists this clonotype with many counts. The V call is TRBV4-3, the J call TRBJ1-2, with D hard to call. Trimming shortened V by 0 bases and J by 7 bases, and 18 bases separated the two germline ends. The germline V gene encodes CDR1 LGHNA and CDR2 YSLEER. The CDR3 contains 16 residues. The CDR3 here is CASSQDWASPAGGYTF. The CDR3 DNA reads as TGCGCCAGCAGCCAAGATTGGGCCTCTCCGGCGGGTGGCTACACCTTC.

The V and J genes are TRBV18 and TRBJ2-7; the match to TRBD1 covers 10 bases. The CDR3 has 14 amino acids. Germline V gives CDR1 KGHSH, CDR2 LQKENI. The ends lost 2 bases at V and 5 bases at J; junction bases unmatched: 3. CDR3 loop: CASSPMGTGDEQYF. CDR3 nucleotides: TGTGCCAGCTCACCAATGGGGACAGGGGACGAGCAGTACTTC. Full variable domain (remainder filled in from reference TRBV18 and TRBJ2-7): NAGVMQNPRHLVRRRGQEARLRCSPMKGHSHVYWYRQLPEEGLKFMVYLQKENIIDESGMPKERFSAEFPKEGPSILRIQQVVRGDSAAYFCASSPMGTGDEQYFGPGTRLTVT.

In this sample, this clonotype turned up a few times. The chain employs TRBV12-3 or TRBV12-4 and TRBJ2-7, with a possible D match to TRBD1 (5 bases). The CDR3 runs 14 residues. V lost 5 bases and J 6 bases, leaving 17 bases between the germline ends. CDR3 residues: CASSRGTGPGEQYF. Written as DNA, the CDR3 is TGTGCCAGCAGTCGAGGCACAGGCCCCGGCGAGCAGTACTTC.

In this sample, this clonotype turned up a few times. The V and J genes are TRBV6-1 and TRBJ1-5; 9 positions agree with TRBD1. CDR1 MNHNS and CDR2 SASEGT come from the germline V gene. This CDR3 contains 14 residues. The V gene end was trimmed by 6 bases and the J gene end by 7 bases; junction bases not matched to a gene: 7. The CDR3 nucleotides are TGTGCCAGCAGCCCCGGGACAGGGAAACAGCCCCAGCATTTT. Its translation: CASSPGTGKQPQHF.

CDR3 amino acids: CASILRAGVIQPQHF. CDR3 bases: TGTGCCAGCATTCTCCGGGCAGGGGTGATTCAGCCCCAGCATTTT. The chain employs TRBV12-3 or TRBV12-4 and TRBJ1-5, with TRBD1 as a possible D gene (6 bases). Trimming shortened V by 7 bases and J by 6 bases, and 19 bases separated the two germline ends. CDR3 length equals 15 residues.

The J gene is TRBJ2-1, the V gene TRBV5-1; D call uncertain. Deletions cut 4 bases from V and 10 bases from J, with 15 bases between. The CDR3 sequence is 13 residues long. Germline V lookup: CDR1 SGHRS, CDR2 YFSETQ. Written as DNA, the CDR3 is TGCGCCAGCAGCCCCACAACCGATATGGAGCAGTTCTTC. It encodes CASSPTTDMEQFF.

The V call is TRBV5-4, the J call TRBJ2-1; 9 nucleotides align to TRBD2. Germline CDR1 reads SGHNT; CDR2 reads YYREEE (reference sequence). CDR3 length: 16 amino acids. The V segment lost 3 bases and the J segment 1 base; nucleotides outside the gene matches: 5. CDR3: CASSSGLAGSYNEQFF. CDR3 DNA: TGTGCCAGCAGCTCAGGGCTAGCGGGGTCCTACAATGAGCAGTTCTTC.

This clonotype was detected ten times or more. The chain couples TRBV5-1 to TRBJ1-6, with TRBD1 as a possible D gene (5 bases). Between the trimmed V and J ends, which lost 1 base and 7 bases, there was a span of 9 bases. The CDR3 contains 14 residues. Germline V gene data show CDR1 as SGHRS and CDR2 as YFSETQ. The CDR3 coding sequence is TGCGCCAGCAGCTTGCTGACAGAAAATTCACCCCTCCACTTT. It codes for CASSLLTENSPLHF.

This clonotype showed up many times. This chain links TRBV11-2 with TRBJ1-1, with TRBD1 matching over 7 bases. Per germline, CDR1 SGHAT and CDR2 FQNNGV. V lost 4 bases and J lost 5; bases outside the gene matches: 7. The CDR3 runs to 14 residues. CDR3 DNA: TGTGCCAGCAGCTCAGACAGGGCTCTAACTGAAGCTTTCTTT. Encoded protein: CASSSDRALTEAFF.